This TCR beta chain was sequenced during a study of glioma-infiltrating T cells after dendritic cell vaccination. A word on this clone: Its antigen remains unidentified.

Germline V gene data show CDR1 as SGHNT and CDR2 as YYREEE (reference sequence). Germline trimming cut 4 bases from V and 4 bases from J; bases unmatched to any gene: 9. The CDR3 is 16 residues long. Sequencing used immunoSEQ multiplex PCR; TCRdb keeps in-frame clones, though not all of them. The data hold 55,000 to 75,000 clones, with around 85% observed a single time. The time point was: after dendritic cell vaccination, including at tumor progression/relapse. Fresh-frozen tumor tissue and more than two years of survival data were available for all. Overall study findings and caveats: Higher pretreatment TIL content predicted longer progression-free time and survival.

Material: blood, obtained after dendritic cell vaccination. The sequence was collected from a human donor with glioblastoma. The rearrangement links TRBV5-4 to TRBJ2-3; 10 bases agree with TRBD2. In nucleotides, the CDR3 is TGTGCCAGCAGCCCCCTGGGAGCGGGGGGGCCAGATACGCAGTATTTT. Protein sequence: CASSPLGAGGPDTQYF.